These 17 T cell receptor beta chains were sequenced from one sample in a study of blood T cell repertoires in COVID-19 (dated by TCRdb to 2018 to 2020). Library construction relied on the immunoSEQ multiplex PCR assay. Here the immuneACCESS table is served through TCRdb, limited to in-frame sequences with V and J called. Missing clones are a known gap in these copies; in checked studies unresolved V genes cover under half, and the rest lacks a known reason. The sample table contains 80,000 or so clones; only one count was recorded for 82% of them. The ten largest account for around a third of the sample. Sequenced input: peripheral blood. All receptors come from a woman in her seventies with acute or convalescent COVID-19.

This clone showed up just a few times. This chain links TRBV19 with TRBJ1-2, with D tentatively TRBD1 (5 bases). Deletions cut 2 bases from V and 2 bases from J, with 12 bases between. This CDR3 is 15 amino acids long. Germline CDR1 reads LNHDA; CDR2 reads SQIVND (reference sequence). CDR3 nucleotide sequence: TGTGCCAGTAGTATAAGCGGCGGGGGGAACTATGGCTACACCTTC. Its protein is CASSISGGGNYGYTF.

This clone has a handful of counts. The chain uses TRBV10-2 and TRBJ2-2; D possibly corresponds to TRBD2 (6 bases). Deletions cut 3 bases from V and 1 base from J, with 15 bases between. CDR3 length: 17 amino acids. Per germline, CDR1 WSHSY and CDR2 SAAADI. DNA of the CDR3: TGCGCCAGCAGTGACAAAATGCGGGAAGGGAACACCGGGGAGCTGTTTTTT. Its translation: CASSDKMREGNTGELFF.

The chain has TRBV7-3 and TRBJ2-2; 8 bases are a match to TRBD1. Trimming took 6 bases from V and 1 from J; bases not matched to a gene: 4. CDR1 SGHTA and CDR2 FQGTGA come from the germline V gene. There are 15 residues in the CDR3. CDR3 DNA sequence: TGTGCCAGCAGGGCCGGGACAGGGAACACCGGGGAGCTGTTTTTT. Amino acid sequence: CASRAGTGNTGELFF.

This rearrangement joins TRBV9 to TRBJ2-7; D is undetermined. Germline CDR1 reads SGDLS; CDR2 reads YYNGEE. Trimming stripped 1 base from V and 0 bases from J, with 8 bases between. The CDR3 is 14 residues long. Written as DNA, the CDR3 is TGTGCCAGCAGCGTATGGCCCAACTCCTACGAGCAGTACTTC. Translating gives CASSVWPNSYEQYF.

J is TRBJ2-2 and V is TRBV27; a weak D match, TRBD1 (5 bases). The germline V gene encodes CDR1 MNHEY and CDR2 SMNVEV (reference sequence). The length of the CDR3 is 17 residues. V lost 3 bases and J 0 bases, leaving 14 bases between the germline ends. The CDR3 loop reads CASSFGRGPSNTGELFF. The CDR3 DNA reads TGTGCCAGCAGTTTCGGTAGGGGCCCTTCGAACACCGGGGAGCTGTTTTTT.

This clone occurred a few times. The chain has TRBV7-2 and TRBJ2-5; 10 bases fit TRBD2. CDR3 length: 15 amino acids. Per the germline V gene, CDR1 is SGHTA and CDR2 is FQGNSA. V was clipped by 10 bases and J by 5 bases; unmatched bases: 13. Here the CDR3 reads CATRTSGMAAETQYF. The CDR3, as DNA: TGTGCCACCAGAACTAGCGGGATGGCAGCGGAGACCCAGTACTTC.

J is TRBJ2-1 and V is TRBV5-1; D ambiguous. CDR3 size: 14 residues. V was trimmed by 6 bases and J by 0 bases, leaving 10 bases between them. Germline V gene lookup returns CDR1 SGHRS and CDR2 YFSETQ. The CDR3 reads CASTALSSYNEQFF. The DNA of the CDR3 is TGCGCCAGCACCGCCCTGAGCTCCTACAATGAGCAGTTCTTC.

This chain joins TRBV7-6 and TRBJ2-2; D not resolved. V dropped 3 bases and J dropped 2 bases, with 10 bases sitting between them. The CDR3 consists of 15 residues. Looked up from germline, CDR1 is SGHVS and CDR2 is FNYEAQ. The CDR3 reads CASSFEAPNTGELFF. The CDR3 nucleotides read TGTGCCAGCAGCTTTGAGGCACCCAACACCGGGGAGCTGTTTTTT.

This rearrangement joins TRBV28 to TRBJ2-7; 8 positions match TRBD1. The germline CDR1 and CDR2 sequences are MDHEN and SYDVKM. This CDR3 has 12 residues. Trimming took 8 bases from V and 4 from J; bases not matched to a gene: 4. This CDR3 reads CASRQGAYEQYF. CDR3 sequence (DNA): TGTGCCAGCCGGCAGGGGGCTTACGAGCAGTACTTC.

The chain has TRBV6-1 and TRBJ1-5; D not certain. The V gene lost 2 bases and the J gene lost 4 bases, with 12 bases spanning the gap. Germline assignment: CDR1 MNHNS and CDR2 SASEGT. The CDR3 length is 15 residues. CDR3 sequence reads: CASSEIGGFNQPQHF. DNA for the CDR3: TGTGCCAGCAGTGAAATCGGAGGGTTTAATCAGCCCCAGCATTTT.

The chain is built from TRBV2 and TRBJ1-1; D gene ambiguous. From germline, CDR1 is SNHLY and CDR2 FYNNEI. The V end lost 2 bases, the J end lost 11 bases, and 18 bases lay between the germline ends. This CDR3 comprises 14 residues. DNA for the CDR3: TGTGCCAGCAGTGAATATGCGAACTGGGGAGGTGCTTTCTTT. The encoded protein is CASSEYANWGGAFF.

Written as DNA, the CDR3 is TGTGCCACACAGGATACGGTTTACAATGAGCAGTTCTTC. Its protein is CATQDTVYNEQFF. This chain joins TRBV25-1 and TRBJ2-1, with TRBD1 as a possible D gene (5 bases). Trimming removed 10 bases from V and 4 bases from J, with 14 bases in between. Looked up from germline, CDR1 is MGHDK and CDR2 is SYGVNS. This CDR3 comprises 13 residues.

The V gene is TRBV5-1, the J gene TRBJ2-1; 11 bases are shared with TRBD2. The V segment lost 4 bases and the J segment 9 bases; nucleotides outside the gene matches: 12. There are 16 residues in the CDR3. Germline CDR1 reads SGHRS; CDR2 reads YFSETQ. For the CDR3, the DNA is TGCGCCAGCAGCGACGCTTTAGCGGGAGGGCCCACTGAGCAGTTCTTC. Protein product: CASSDALAGGPTEQFF.

The CDR3 DNA follows: TGTGCCAGCAGCCGTTGGAGGCGGGGGTCCTATACCTACAATGAGCAGTTCTTC. Protein sequence: CASSRWRRGSYTYNEQFF. The chain has TRBV5-6 and TRBJ2-1, with 7 bases that match TRBD2. Trimming removed 4 bases from V and 2 bases from J; junction bases left unmatched: 15. Germline-derived CDR1 and CDR2 are SGHDT and YYEEEE. The CDR3 has 18 residues.

The rearrangement links TRBV7-2 to TRBJ2-7, with 10 bases identical to TRBD2. CDR3 length: 15 amino acids. The germline V gene encodes CDR1 SGHTA and CDR2 FQGNSA. Trimming at V came to 3 bases and at J to 3 bases, leaving 5 bases not matched to a gene. The DNA for the CDR3 is TGTGCCAGCAGCTTGCCTAGCGGGAGCGGCTACGAGCAGTACTTC. Encoded protein: CASSLPSGSGYEQYF.

The chain uses TRBV5-1 and TRBJ2-3, with 10 bases identical to TRBD1. V shed 4 bases, J shed 2 bases, and the junction held 4 bases outside the gene matches. Germline CDR1 SGHRS, CDR2 YFSETQ. This CDR3 region has 15 residues. For the CDR3, the DNA is TGCGCCAGCAGCAAGGACAGGGGGAACACAGATACGCAGTATTTT. This codes for CASSKDRGNTDTQYF.

This clone was picked up one time. The CDR3 reads CASTSFGQANTEAFF. CDR3 coding DNA: TGTGCCAGCACATCTTTCGGACAGGCGAACACTGAAGCTTTCTTT. The V call is TRBV27, the J call TRBJ1-1; the match to TRBD1 covers 7 bases. Trimming at V came to 7 bases and at J to 1 base, leaving 9 bases not matched to a gene. This CDR3 contains 15 residues. Germline CDR1 and CDR2: MNHEY and SMNVEV (reference sequence).